This passage covers 19 T cell receptor beta chains from one sample sequenced in a study of T-cell memory formation after mild COVID-19. TCRdb reprocessed the 5' RACE reads via MiXCR and lists one record per CDR3 protein. The sample lists hundreds of thousands of distinct CDR3 sequences; about 15% were seen once. Source material: PBMCs or a T cell subset sorted from them (not recorded which). The receptor source for this set is a man in his late teens or twenties who had mild COVID-19 (a few samples of this study predate the infection). Cell type and time point are not known.

The chain recombines TRBV10-3 with TRBJ2-3, with 7 bases matching TRBD2. Germline CDR1 and CDR2: ENHRY and SYGVKD. J lost 2 bases, V lost 0 bases, and 5 bases had no gene match. The CDR3 is made up of 16 amino acids. The CDR3 coding sequence is TGTGCCATCAGTGAGTCAGGGGCGGGGGACACAGATACGCAGTATTTT. It encodes CAISESGAGDTDTQYF.

This clonotype was picked up many times. This chain uses TRBV4-2 with TRBJ1-5; D remains unclear. V lost 5 bases, J lost 1 base, and 6 bases lay in between. The length of the CDR3 is 13 residues. Germline V gene data show CDR1 as LGHNA and CDR2 as YNFKEQ. In nucleotides, the CDR3 is TGTGCCAGCAGCAGGGCGAGCAATCAGCCCCAGCATTTT. Amino acids: CASSRASNQPQHF.

The chain links TRBV20-1 to TRBJ1-2; TRBD1 agrees at 8 bases. The ends lost 3 bases at V and 2 bases at J; junction bases unmatched: 5. The CDR3 extends over 14 amino acids. Germline CDR1 is DFQATT and CDR2 is SNEGSKA (reference sequence). The DNA for the CDR3 is TGCAGTGCTAGTCGGACAGGGCTCAACTATGGCTACACCTTC. This translates into CSASRTGLNYGYTF.

Only a few counts were recorded for this clonotype. The V call is TRBV6-2 or TRBV6-3, the J call TRBJ2-4, with 8 positions matching TRBD2. Per germline, CDR1 MNHEY and CDR2 SVGEGT. Trimming took 2 bases from V and 0 from J; bases not matched to a gene: 3. CDR3 length: 16 amino acids. CDR3: CASSYGGGLAKNIQYF. CDR3 DNA sequence: TGTGCCAGCAGTTACGGCGGGGGGCTAGCCAAAAACATTCAGTACTTC.

This clonotype has a handful of counts. The chain combines TRBV20-1 with TRBJ2-3, with D perhaps TRBD1 or TRBD2 (5 bases each). The germline V gene encodes CDR1 DFQATT and CDR2 SNEGSKA (reference sequence). Trimming removed 6 bases at V and 0 bases at J, with 10 bases between. The CDR3 length is 13 residues. DNA of the CDR3: TGCAGTGCCCCCAGGGAGAGCACAGATACGCAGTATTTT. Translating gives CSAPRESTDTQYF.

This clonotype was counted at least ten times. The chain is built from TRBV7-6 and TRBJ2-1; 9 bases line up with TRBD1. Per the germline V gene, CDR1 is SGHVS and CDR2 is FNYEAQ. CDR3 length equals 16 residues. Germline trimming cut 4 bases from V and 7 bases from J; bases unmatched to any gene: 11. The CDR3 protein is CASSSYAGTGQNEQFF. The CDR3 DNA follows: TGTGCCAGCAGCTCTTATGCCGGGACAGGGCAGAATGAGCAGTTCTTC.

The table lists this clonotype with a few counts. DNA for the CDR3: TGCGCCAGCAGCCGCTCCAAAACAGGGATTTATGGCTACACCTTC. It is translated as CASSRSKTGIYGYTF. This chain links TRBV4-3 with TRBJ1-2; tentative D call: TRBD1 (6 bases). The CDR3 totals 15 residues. In germline, CDR1 is LGHNA, CDR2 YSLEER. Trimming cost V 4 bases and J 5 bases, with 17 bases left between them.

This sequence joins TRBV20-1 and TRBJ2-7; 7 positions agree with TRBD1. Germline V gene lookup returns CDR1 DFQATT and CDR2 SNEGSKA (reference sequence). The length of the CDR3 is 13 residues. V was clipped by 0 bases and J by 3 bases; unmatched bases: 2. The CDR3 DNA is TGCAGTGCTAGAGATTCAGGGGGCTACGAGCAGTACTTC. It is translated as CSARDSGGYEQYF.

The chain joins TRBV7-9 to TRBJ1-3; no definite D call. CDR1 is SEHNR and CDR2 is FQNEAQ in the germline V gene (reference sequence). There are 15 residues in the CDR3. The V gene lost 5 bases and the J gene lost 4 bases, with 15 bases spanning the gap. Written as DNA, the CDR3 is TGTGCCAGCAGCCTCGGACCGAGCCTCGGAAACACCATATATTTT. This codes for CASSLGPSLGNTIYF. Full variable domain (missing parts from reference TRBV7-9 and TRBJ1-3): DTGVSQNPRHKITKRGQNVTFRCDPISEHNRLYWYRQTLGQGPEFLTYFQNEAQLEKSRLLSDRFSAERPKGSFSTLEIQRTEQGDSAMYLCASSLGPSLGNTIYFGEGSWLTVV.

To note about this clonotype: Just one base apart from a much larger clone, this may be a read error. The chain employs TRBV7-3 and TRBJ2-1; the D is unclear. The CDR3 runs to 11 residues. The V end was cut by 5 bases, the J end by 5 bases, with 4 bases between. Germline CDR1 SGHTA, CDR2 FQGTGA. In DNA, the CDR3 is TGTGCCAGCAGCAATGACAATGAGCAGTTCTTC. Amino acid sequence: CASSNDNEQFF.

The V gene is TRBV5-1, the J gene TRBJ1-6, with TRBD1 identical over 7 bases. J lost 4 bases, V lost 4 bases, and 2 bases had no gene match. There are 14 residues in the CDR3. Germline V lookup: CDR1 SGHRS, CDR2 YFSETQ. The CDR3 here is CASSTGQYNSPLHF. Here the CDR3 DNA reads TGCGCCAGCAGCACGGGACAGTATAATTCACCCCTCCACTTT. Full variable domain (rest looked up from reference TRBV5-1 and TRBJ1-6): KAGVTQTPRYLIKTRGQQVTLSCSPISGHRSVSWYQQTPGQGLQFLFEYFSETQRNKGNFPGRFSGRQFSNSRSEMNVSTLELGDSALYLCASSTGQYNSPLHFGNGTRLTVT.

This chain links TRBV7-9 with TRBJ1-2; D remains unclear. Deletions cut 3 bases from V and 8 bases from J, with 7 bases between. CDR1 is SEHNR and CDR2 is FQNEAQ in the germline V gene (reference sequence). The CDR3 is 11 residues long. This chain's CDR3 is CASSFSWGYTF. The DNA of the CDR3 is TGTGCCAGCAGCTTTTCATGGGGCTACACCTTC.

This sequence joins TRBV6-5 and TRBJ1-2; 9 bases map to TRBD1. Trimming took 6 bases from V and 2 from J; bases not matched to a gene: 1. This CDR3 is built from 13 residues. CDR1 is MNHEY, CDR2 SVGAGI, per germline. Here the CDR3 reads CASRGQGNYGYTF. The CDR3 DNA sequence: TGTGCCAGCAGAGGACAGGGGAACTATGGCTACACCTTC.

This clonotype has just a few counts. The CDR3 nucleotides are TGTGCCAGCAGCGTAGGGAGCGGGGGCCACCATGAGCAGTTCTTC. This encodes CASSVGSGGHHEQFF. This rearrangement joins TRBV9 to TRBJ2-1; 8 bases fit TRBD2. Looked up from germline, CDR1 is SGDLS and CDR2 is YYNGEE. V lost 0 bases, J lost 8 bases, and 7 bases stayed unmatched. CDR3 length: 15 amino acids.

This clonotype has at least ten counts. This chain links TRBV7-2 with TRBJ2-7, with 10 bases identical to TRBD2. Germline values: CDR1 SGHTA, CDR2 FQGNSA. The CDR3 spans 15 residues. V shed 4 bases and J 3 bases; nucleotides not matched to a gene: 6. This CDR3 is CASSSTSGAFYEQYF. The CDR3 DNA is TGTGCCAGCAGCTCAACTAGCGGGGCTTTCTACGAGCAGTACTTC. Drawing the rest from reference TRBV7-2 and TRBJ2-7, the complete variable domain is GAGVSQSPSNKVTEKGKDVELRCDPISGHTALYWYRQSLGQGLEFLIYFQGNSAPDKSGLPSDRFSAERTGGSVSTLTIQRTQQEDSAVYLCASSSTSGAFYEQYFGPGTRLTVT.

V is TRBV7-2 and J is TRBJ2-5, with 10 bases fitting TRBD2. Looked up from germline, CDR1 is SGHTA and CDR2 is FQGNSA. After removal of 1 base from V and 4 bases from J, the junction contained 3 bases not matched to a gene. The CDR3 is 15 amino acids. The chain's CDR3 is CASSLGSSGGETQYF. CDR3 bases: TGTGCCAGCAGCTTAGGGTCTAGCGGGGGAGAGACCCAGTACTTC.

This clonotype was counted ten times or more. The chain recombines TRBV27 with TRBJ1-6, with D uncertain. Germline V gives CDR1 MNHEY, CDR2 SMNVEV (reference sequence). Trimming stripped 1 base from V and 6 bases from J, with 10 bases between. This CDR3 is 15 amino acids long. The CDR3 DNA follows: TGTGCCAGCAGTTTATTGGGGTTCTCTAATTCACCCCTCCACTTT. Translating it yields CASSLLGFSNSPLHF.

This clonotype was seen a few times. The rearrangement joins TRBV7-2 to TRBJ1-5, with 9 bases that match TRBD1. The germline V gene encodes CDR1 SGHTA and CDR2 FQGNSA. The CDR3 is 14 amino acids. With 8 bases clipped from V and 10 bases from J, the junction kept 12 bases outside the gene matches. The CDR3 spells CASRSGTGNRPQHF. As DNA, the CDR3 is TGTGCCAGCCGGTCCGGGACAGGGAACCGTCCCCAGCATTTT. Based on the CDR3 plus reference TRBV7-2 and TRBJ1-5, the full variable domain is GAGVSQSPSNKVTEKGKDVELRCDPISGHTALYWYRQSLGQGLEFLIYFQGNSAPDKSGLPSDRFSAERTGGSVSTLTIQRTQQEDSAVYLCASRSGTGNRPQHFGDGTRLSIL.

This clonotype has just a few counts. The V and J genes are TRBV5-1 and TRBJ1-3; tentative D call: TRBD1 (6 bases). Trimming pared 2 bases from V and 0 bases from J, leaving 12 bases between. The CDR3 has 16 residues. The V gene's germline CDR1 is SGHRS and CDR2 YFSETQ. The CDR3 protein is CASSLPRGGSGNTIYF. In DNA, the CDR3 is TGCGCCAGCAGCTTACCTAGGGGGGGCTCTGGAAACACCATATATTTT.